This TCR beta chain is drawn from a study of blood T cells in healthy people across ages. Germline values: CDR1 MNHEY, CDR2 SMNVEV (reference sequence). This CDR3 has 15 amino acids. Trimming left V 6 bases short and J 9 bases short, with 18 bases between. Alongside a J-beta primer mix, a sample-barcoded 5' primer served in a second PCR lasting about 7 to 11 cycles. Each TCR beta cDNA got a 12-nucleotide random molecular identifier. One entry per CDR3 protein, called by TCRdb with MiXCR from the 5' RACE reads. The sample has over 950,000 distinct CDR3 sequences, around 54% seen once; the top ten hold 20% to 25%. This clonotype was observed a few times. Its target is unknown. Study-level results: Older age went with lower TCR beta diversity per million T cells, in a roughly linear way.

The chain recombines TRBV27 with TRBJ1-6, with D perhaps TRBD1 (5 bases). The sample comprised blood. This receptor was taken from a woman in her sixties or seventies in good health. The CDR3 DNA reads as TGTGCCAGCAGCCCATACGGGACGGTGGGTTCACCCCTCCACTTT. This gives the protein CASSPYGTVGSPLHF.